Listed below are T cell receptor beta chains from one sample, sequenced in a study of Ad26.COV2.S vaccination and SARS-CoV-2 variants. Sequencing was performed with immunoSEQ multiplex PCR; in TCRdb, only in-frame clones are kept and a portion is missing. The repertoire consists of hundreds of thousands of clones, with about 90% occurring once and the leading ten covering approximately 1.5%. Source: peripheral blood, taken in a trial of Ad26.COV2.S vaccine versus placebo. These receptors all come from a person between 18 and 65 years old who received the Ad26.COV2.S COVID-19 vaccine or a placebo. The CDR3 runs from the conserved cysteine through the conserved F or W. D genes are given only for firm matches. Expanded clones get a size class; other rows say once, few or many, or leave the size out.

j_call,d_call,v_call,clone_size,cdr3_nt,cdr3_aa
TRBJ2-1,TRBD2,TRBV4-2,few,TGTGCCAGCAGCTGGGCGTTAAGGGGAGGGAATGAGCAGTTCTTC,CASSWALRGGNEQFF
TRBJ2-1,NA,TRBV5-1,NA,TGCGCCAGCAGCTTCAAAAATGAGCAGTTCTTC,CASSFKNEQFF
TRBJ2-7,TRBD2,TRBV19,once,TGTGCCACCGTCGGGGGGGTAGCCTACGAGCAGTACTTC,CATVGGVAYEQYF
TRBJ2-7,TRBD1,TRBV5-4,once,TGTGCCAGCAGCTTGGCGACGGACAGGGGAAATCTTGGCGAGCAGTACTTC,CASSLATDRGNLGEQYF
TRBJ1-5,NA,TRBV4-2,NA,TGTGCCAGCAGCCTCCATCCGGGCAATCAGCCCCAGCATTTT,CASSLHPGNQPQHF
TRBJ1-6,NA,TRBV3-1/TRBV3-2,NA,TGTGCCAGCAGCCAGCCACAGGGAACCGGATCACCCCTCCACTTT,CASSQPQGTGSPLHF
TRBJ2-4,TRBD1,TRBV6-6,NA,TGTGCCAGCAGCACAGGGGTGGCCAAAAACATTCAGTACTTC,CASSTGVAKNIQYF
TRBJ2-2,NA,TRBV7-2,many,TGTGCCAGCAGCTTAACCTCGTACACCGGGGAGCTGTTTTTT,CASSLTSYTGELFF
TRBJ1-5,NA,TRBV18,NA,TGTGCCAGCTCACCAGGTCCGTATCAGCCCCAGCATTTT,CASSPGPYQPQHF
TRBJ1-1,NA,TRBV18,NA,TGTGCCAGCTCACCACAGGCGAAGAACACTGAAGCTTTCTTT,CASSPQAKNTEAFF
TRBJ2-2,NA,TRBV24-1,NA,TGTGCCACCAGTGATCCGGACTTAAACACCGGGGAGCTGTTTTTT,CATSDPDLNTGELFF
TRBJ2-7,TRBD2,TRBV13,NA,TGTGCCAGCAGCCTAGGGAGGGCCTACGAGCAGTACTTC,CASSLGRAYEQYF
TRBJ2-6,TRBD1,TRBV10-2,NA,TGCGCCAGCAGTGAGTCGAGGAGACAGGGGACTTACGGGGCCAACGTCCTGACTTTC,CASSESRRQGTYGANVLTF
TRBJ1-1,NA,TRBV12-3/TRBV12-4,NA,TGTGCCAGCAGCTGGGGCCTTTCGGCTGAAGCTTTCTTT,CASSWGLSAEAFF
TRBJ1-5,NA,TRBV12-5,NA,TGTGCTAGTGGTTTGGGGAAGTTTAGCAATCAGCCCCAGCATTTT,CASGLGKFSNQPQHF
TRBJ2-5,NA,TRBV29-1,NA,TGCAGCGTCCTTAGTAGTGATGGGGAGACCCAGTACTTC,CSVLSSDGETQYF
TRBJ2-2,NA,TRBV7-2,NA,TGTGCCAGCAGCTTAGCCCCGCGAGCCGGGGAGCTGTTTTTT,CASSLAPRAGELFF
TRBJ2-5,NA,TRBV5-1,once,TGCGCCAGCAGGATGGAAGAGACCCAGTACTTC,CASRMEETQYF
TRBJ2-6,TRBD1,TRBV3-1/TRBV3-2,NA,TGTGCCAGCAGGGGGACAGGAGGAGCCCTGACTTTC,CASRGTGGALTF
TRBJ2-5,TRBD1,TRBV6-2/TRBV6-3,NA,TGTGCCAGCAGTACAGGGGGCGCTCCCCCAGGGACCCAGTACTTC,CASSTGGAPPGTQYF
TRBJ2-7,NA,TRBV6-5,NA,TGTGCCAGCAGTTCCCCCGGGGGTGGCTCCTACGAGCAGTACTTC,CASSSPGGGSYEQYF
TRBJ1-1,TRBD1,TRBV19,NA,TGTGCCAGTAGTATGGCAGGGGGAGTTCAGGGCACTGAAGCTTTCTTT,CASSMAGGVQGTEAFF
TRBJ2-3,TRBD2,TRBV9,NA,TGTGCCAGCAGCCTAGGACCCGCGGGGGGTACGCAGTATTTT,CASSLGPAGGTQYF